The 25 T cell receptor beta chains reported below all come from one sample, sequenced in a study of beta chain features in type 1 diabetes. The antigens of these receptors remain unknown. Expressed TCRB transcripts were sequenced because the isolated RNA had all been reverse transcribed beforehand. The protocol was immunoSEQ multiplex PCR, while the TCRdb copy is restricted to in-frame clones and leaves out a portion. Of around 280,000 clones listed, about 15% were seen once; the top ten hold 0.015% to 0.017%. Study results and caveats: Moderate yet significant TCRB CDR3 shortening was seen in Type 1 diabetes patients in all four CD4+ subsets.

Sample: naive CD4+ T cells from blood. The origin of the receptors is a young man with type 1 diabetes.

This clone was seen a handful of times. Written as DNA, the CDR3 is TGTGCCAGCAGCCTAGAGTTGGGACAGGGGCAAGAGACCCAGTACTTC. The encoded protein is CASSLELGQGQETQYF. This chain links TRBV5-4 with TRBJ2-5; the match to TRBD1 covers 10 bases. The CDR3 is 16 residues long. The junction had 8 bases not matched to a gene; V was cut back by 4 bases and J by 2 bases. Germline CDR1 is SGHNT and CDR2 is YYREEE (reference sequence). The variable domain in full, completed from reference TRBV5-4 and TRBJ2-5, reads ETGVTQSPTHLIKTRGQQVTLRCSSQSGHNTVSWYQQALGQGPQFIFQYYREEENGRGNFPPRFSGLQFPNYSSELNVNALELDDSALYLCASSLELGQGQETQYFGPGTRLLVL.

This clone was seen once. The CDR3 DNA reads TGTGCCAGCAGCCAAGACAGGGGCGAACTTTATGGCTACACCTTC. Protein: CASSQDRGELYGYTF. The chain carries TRBV14 and TRBJ1-2; D possibly corresponds to TRBD1 (6 bases). Trimming shortened V by 0 bases and J by 5 bases, and 13 bases separated the two germline ends. The CDR3 is 15 amino acids. Germline loops: CDR1 SGHDN, CDR2 FVKESK.

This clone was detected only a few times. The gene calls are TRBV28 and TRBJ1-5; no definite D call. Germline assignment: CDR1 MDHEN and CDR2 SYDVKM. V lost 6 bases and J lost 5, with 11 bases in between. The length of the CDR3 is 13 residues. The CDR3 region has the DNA TGTGCCAGCAGCAATTACATGGATCAGCCCCAGCATTTT. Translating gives CASSNYMDQPQHF.

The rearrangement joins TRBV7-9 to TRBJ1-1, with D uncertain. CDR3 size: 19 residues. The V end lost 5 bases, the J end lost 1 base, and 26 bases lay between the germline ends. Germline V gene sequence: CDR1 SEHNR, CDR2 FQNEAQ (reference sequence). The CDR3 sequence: CASSPKSTQTAPSNTEAFF. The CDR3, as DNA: TGTGCCAGCAGCCCCAAAAGTACACAGACCGCCCCCTCGAACACTGAAGCTTTCTTT.

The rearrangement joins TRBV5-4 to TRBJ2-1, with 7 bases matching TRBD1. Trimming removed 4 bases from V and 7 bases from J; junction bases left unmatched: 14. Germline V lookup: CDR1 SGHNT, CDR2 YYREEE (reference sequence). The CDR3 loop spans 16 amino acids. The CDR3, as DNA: TGTGCCAGCAGCCCGCTGGGACAGCCCGACCCTAATGAGCAGTTCTTC. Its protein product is CASSPLGQPDPNEQFF. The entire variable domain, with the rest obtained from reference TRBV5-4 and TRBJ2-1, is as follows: ETGVTQSPTHLIKTRGQQVTLRCSSQSGHNTVSWYQQALGQGPQFIFQYYREEENGRGNFPPRFSGLQFPNYSSELNVNALELDDSALYLCASSPLGQPDPNEQFFGPGTRLTVL.

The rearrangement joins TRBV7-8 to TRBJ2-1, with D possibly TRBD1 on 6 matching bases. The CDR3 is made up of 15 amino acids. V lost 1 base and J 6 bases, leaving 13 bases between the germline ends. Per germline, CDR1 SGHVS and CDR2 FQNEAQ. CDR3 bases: TGTGCCAGCAGCTTAGGCCGGACAGAAGTCAATGAGCAGTTCTTC. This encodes CASSLGRTEVNEQFF.

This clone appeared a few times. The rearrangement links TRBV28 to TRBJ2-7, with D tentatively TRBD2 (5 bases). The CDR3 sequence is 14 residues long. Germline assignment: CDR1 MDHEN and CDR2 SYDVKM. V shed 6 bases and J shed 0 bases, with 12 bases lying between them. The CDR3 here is CASSTWTYSYEQYF. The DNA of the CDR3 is TGTGCCAGCAGCACCTGGACTTACTCCTACGAGCAGTACTTC.

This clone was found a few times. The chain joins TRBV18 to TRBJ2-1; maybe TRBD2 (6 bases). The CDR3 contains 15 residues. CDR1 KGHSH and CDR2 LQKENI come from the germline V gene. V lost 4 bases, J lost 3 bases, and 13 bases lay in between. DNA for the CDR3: TGTGCCAGCTCACTTTCCGCGGAGGGCTACAATGAGCAGTTCTTC. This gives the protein CASSLSAEGYNEQFF.

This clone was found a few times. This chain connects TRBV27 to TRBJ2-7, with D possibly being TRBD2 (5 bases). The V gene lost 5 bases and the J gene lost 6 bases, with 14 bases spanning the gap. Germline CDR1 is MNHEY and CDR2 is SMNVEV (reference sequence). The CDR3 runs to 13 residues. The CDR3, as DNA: TGTGCCAGCAGTCTGGACGGACTCGGCGAGCAGTACTTC. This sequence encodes CASSLDGLGEQYF.

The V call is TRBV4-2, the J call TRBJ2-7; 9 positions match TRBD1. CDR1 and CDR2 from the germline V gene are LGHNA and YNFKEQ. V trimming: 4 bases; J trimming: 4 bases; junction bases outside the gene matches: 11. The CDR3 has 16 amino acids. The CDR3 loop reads CASSRESPGQGYEQYF. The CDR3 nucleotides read TGTGCCAGCAGCCGCGAAAGCCCGGGACAGGGATACGAGCAGTACTTC.

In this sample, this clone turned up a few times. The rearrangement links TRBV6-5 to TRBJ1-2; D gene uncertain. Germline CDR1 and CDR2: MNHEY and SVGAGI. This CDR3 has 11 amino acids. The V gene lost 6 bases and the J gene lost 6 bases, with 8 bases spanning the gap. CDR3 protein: CASRRDHGYTF. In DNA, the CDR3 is TGTGCCAGCAGGAGGGATCATGGCTACACCTTC.

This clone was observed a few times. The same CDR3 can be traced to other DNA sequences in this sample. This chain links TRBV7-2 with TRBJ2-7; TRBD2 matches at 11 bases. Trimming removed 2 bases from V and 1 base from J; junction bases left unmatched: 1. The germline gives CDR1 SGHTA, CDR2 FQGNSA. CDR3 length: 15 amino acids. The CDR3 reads CASSLRLAGSYEQYF. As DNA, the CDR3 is TGTGCCAGCAGCTTACGACTAGCGGGGTCCTACGAGCAGTACTTC. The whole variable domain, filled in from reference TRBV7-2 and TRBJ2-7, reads GAGVSQSPSNKVTEKGKDVELRCDPISGHTALYWYRQSLGQGLEFLIYFQGNSAPDKSGLPSDRFSAERTGGSVSTLTIQRTQQEDSAVYLCASSLRLAGSYEQYFGPGTRLTVT.

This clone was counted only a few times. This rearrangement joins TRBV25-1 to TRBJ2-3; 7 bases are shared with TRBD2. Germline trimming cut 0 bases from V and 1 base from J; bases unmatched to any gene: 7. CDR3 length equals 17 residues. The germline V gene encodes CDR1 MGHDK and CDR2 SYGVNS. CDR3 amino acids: CASSEYREGRGTDTQYF. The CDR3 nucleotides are TGTGCCAGCAGTGAATATAGGGAGGGTAGGGGCACAGATACGCAGTATTTT.

CDR3: CASSRSTGAYEQYF. The CDR3, as DNA: TGTGCCAGCAGTCGCTCGACAGGGGCCTACGAGCAGTACTTC. The chain employs TRBV27 and TRBJ2-7; 8 bases agree with TRBD1. The CDR3 extends over 14 amino acids. Germline CDR1 MNHEY, CDR2 SMNVEV (reference sequence). The V gene end was trimmed by 5 bases and the J gene end by 2 bases; junction bases not matched to a gene: 5.

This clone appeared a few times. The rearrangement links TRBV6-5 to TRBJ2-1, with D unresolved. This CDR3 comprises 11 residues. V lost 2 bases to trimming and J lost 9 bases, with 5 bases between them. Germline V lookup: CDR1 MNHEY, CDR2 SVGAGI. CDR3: CASSYGPEQFF. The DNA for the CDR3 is TGTGCCAGCAGTTACGGCCCTGAGCAGTTCTTC.

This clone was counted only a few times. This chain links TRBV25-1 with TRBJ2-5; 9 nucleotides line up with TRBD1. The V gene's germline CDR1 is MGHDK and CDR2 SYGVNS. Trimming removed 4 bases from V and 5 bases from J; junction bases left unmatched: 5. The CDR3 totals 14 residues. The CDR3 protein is CASSGTGGRETQYF. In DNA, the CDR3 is TGTGCCAGCAGTGGCACAGGGGGCCGGGAGACCCAGTACTTC.

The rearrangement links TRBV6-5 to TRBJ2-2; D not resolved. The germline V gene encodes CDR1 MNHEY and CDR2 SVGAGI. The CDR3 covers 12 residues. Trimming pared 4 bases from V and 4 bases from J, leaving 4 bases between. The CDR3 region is CASSLRTGELFF. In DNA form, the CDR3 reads TGTGCCAGCAGTTTGCGCACCGGGGAGCTGTTTTTT.

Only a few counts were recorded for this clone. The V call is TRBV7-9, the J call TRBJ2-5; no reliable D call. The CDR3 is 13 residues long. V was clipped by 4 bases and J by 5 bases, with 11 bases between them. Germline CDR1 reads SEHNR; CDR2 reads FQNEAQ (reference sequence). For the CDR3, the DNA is TGTGCCAGCAGCTCTTACCTAGTGGAGACCCAGTACTTC. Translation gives CASSSYLVETQYF.

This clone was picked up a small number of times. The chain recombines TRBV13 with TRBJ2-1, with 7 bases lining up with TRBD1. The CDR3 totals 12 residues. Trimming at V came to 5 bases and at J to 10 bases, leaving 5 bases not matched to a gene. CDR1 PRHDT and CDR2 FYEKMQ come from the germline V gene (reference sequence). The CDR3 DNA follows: TGTGCCAGCAGCCTAATGACAGGGGAGCAGTTCTTC. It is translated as CASSLMTGEQFF.

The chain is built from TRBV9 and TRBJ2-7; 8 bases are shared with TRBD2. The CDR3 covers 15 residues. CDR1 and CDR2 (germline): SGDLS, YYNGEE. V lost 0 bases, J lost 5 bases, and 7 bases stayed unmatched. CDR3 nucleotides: TGTGCCAGCAGCGTAGGGTACGGGGGGGCCGACGAGCAGTACTTC. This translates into CASSVGYGGADEQYF.

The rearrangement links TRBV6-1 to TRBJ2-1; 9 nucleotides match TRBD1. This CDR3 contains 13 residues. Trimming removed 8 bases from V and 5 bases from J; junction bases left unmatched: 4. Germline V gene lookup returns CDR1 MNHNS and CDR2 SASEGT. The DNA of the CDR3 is TGTGCCAGCCGGGACAGGGTCCACAATGAGCAGTTCTTC. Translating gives CASRDRVHNEQFF.

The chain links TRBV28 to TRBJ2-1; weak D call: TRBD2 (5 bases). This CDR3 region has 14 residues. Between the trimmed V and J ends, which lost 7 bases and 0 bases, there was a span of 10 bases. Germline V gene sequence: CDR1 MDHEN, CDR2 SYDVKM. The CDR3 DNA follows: TGTGCCAGCATTGGACTTTTCTCCTACAATGAGCAGTTCTTC. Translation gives CASIGLFSYNEQFF.

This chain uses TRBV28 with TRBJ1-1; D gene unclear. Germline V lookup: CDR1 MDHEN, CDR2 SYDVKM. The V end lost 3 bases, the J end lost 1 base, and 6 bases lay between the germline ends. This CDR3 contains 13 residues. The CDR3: CASSFTPNTEAFF. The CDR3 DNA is TGTGCCAGCAGTTTCACACCGAACACTGAAGCTTTCTTT.

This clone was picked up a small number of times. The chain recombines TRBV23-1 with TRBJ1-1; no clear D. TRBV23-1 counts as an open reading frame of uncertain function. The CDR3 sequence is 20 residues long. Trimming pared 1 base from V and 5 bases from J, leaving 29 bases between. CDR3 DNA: TGCGCCAGCAGTCAATTTCTTATTGTCTTGGCAGCCGGAACGGGAACTGAAGCTTTCTTT. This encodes CASSQFLIVLAAGTGTEAFF.

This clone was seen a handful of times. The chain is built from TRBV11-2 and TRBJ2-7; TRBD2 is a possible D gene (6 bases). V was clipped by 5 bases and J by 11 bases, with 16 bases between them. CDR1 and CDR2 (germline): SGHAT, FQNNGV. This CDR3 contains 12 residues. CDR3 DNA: TGTGCCAGCAGCCACGACTCCGGAGGGAAGTACTTC. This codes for CASSHDSGGKYF.